The T cell receptor (beta chain) described here comes from a study of cytomegalovirus exposure and HLA in healthy donors. Study-wide context: The 120 or so validation repertoires were reported in a later analysis to have been generated on the same platform as the 666 first-cohort repertoires.

TCRdb's copy holds only in-frame clones and misses some; the assay was immunoSEQ multiplex PCR. The sample has more than 95,000 clones; around nine tenths are singletons. Note on this clone: Its matching antigen is unknown.

CDR3 length: 17 residues. J gave up 6 bases and V 0 bases, and 6 bases lay outside the gene matches. CDR1 and CDR2 (germline): LGHNA, YSLEER. Study results and caveats: For cytomegalovirus status, the classifier reportedly gave diagnoses with high specificity and sensitivity. Clusters of TCRs from the first cohort tended to co-occur in the approximately 120 validation repertoires (as a later analysis found).

This TCR was sampled from a man between 18 and 29 years old in good health and CMV-seropositive. V and J are TRBV4-3 and TRBJ1-6; 9 bases fit TRBD1. Material for sequencing was PBMCs. CDR3 loop: CASSQDRGDRVNSPLHF. For the CDR3, the DNA is TGCGCCAGCAGCCAAGATAGGGGGGACAGGGTTAATTCACCCCTCCACTTT.